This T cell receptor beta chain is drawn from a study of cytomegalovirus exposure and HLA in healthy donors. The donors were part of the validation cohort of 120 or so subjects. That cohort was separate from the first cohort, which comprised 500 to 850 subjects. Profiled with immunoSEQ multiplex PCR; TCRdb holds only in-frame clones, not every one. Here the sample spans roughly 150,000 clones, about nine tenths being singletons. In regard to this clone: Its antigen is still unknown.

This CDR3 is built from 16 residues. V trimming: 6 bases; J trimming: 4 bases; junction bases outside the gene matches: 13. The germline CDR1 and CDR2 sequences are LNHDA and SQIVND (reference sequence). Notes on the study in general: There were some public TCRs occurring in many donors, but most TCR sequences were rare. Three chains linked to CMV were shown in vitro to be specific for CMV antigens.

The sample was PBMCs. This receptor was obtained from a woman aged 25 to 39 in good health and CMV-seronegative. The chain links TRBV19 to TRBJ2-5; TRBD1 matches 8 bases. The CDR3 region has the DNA TGTGCCAGTAGCCAGGTGGACAGGGTTCACGGAGAGACCCAGTACTTC. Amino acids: CASSQVDRVHGETQYF. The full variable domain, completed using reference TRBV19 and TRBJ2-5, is DGGITQSPKYLFRKEGQNVTLSCEQNLNHDAMYWYRQDPGQGLRLIYYSQIVNDFQKGDIAEGYSVSREKKESFPLTVTSAQKNPTAFYLCASSQVDRVHGETQYFGPGTRLLVL.